Described below is a single TCR beta chain sequence and its context. Its binding antigen is unknown. Nothing much larger sits one base from this clone, and base qualities are not available. Libraries were prepared through PCR. TCRdb records Illumina MiSeq as the sequencer. Clones were called with MiXCR by TCRdb after fastp trimmed the public reads at Q25, and only in-frame beta chains were retained. Entries are consolidated by CDR3 protein sequence, retaining the most common genes and DNA. Across this sample there are more than 15,000 distinct CDR3 sequences, with approximately 35% seen only once. The leading ten clones occupy 1.5% to 2% of the sample. This sample is part of a study of regulatory and conventional T cells in breast cancer (dated by TCRdb to about 2015). Reading the germline V gene (reference sequence) gives CDR1 DFQATT and CDR2 SNEGSKA. The CDR3 numbers 13 residues from cysteine through phenylalanine. This entry keeps only the CDR3 DNA: 39 bases, framed from base 1. V is shortened by 3 bases, J by 0 bases, and the region joining them spans 6 bases.

The sequence links TRBV20-1 to TRBJ1-5, with the D segment identity uncertain. The sequencing sample was made of conventional T cells from blood. The TCR comes from a female donor in good health. The DNA reads as follows: TGCAGTGCTAGTCAGAGTAGCAATCAGCCCCAGCATTTT. This encodes CSASQSSNQPQHF.